Presented here are 30 T cell receptor beta chains from one specimen sequenced in a study of Ad26.COV2.S vaccination and SARS-CoV-2 variants (dated by TCRdb to 2020 to 2022). Library generation was performed with the immunoSEQ multiplex PCR assay. As stored in TCRdb, this immuneACCESS dataset retains in-frame rearrangements with V and J assigned. A fraction of the clones does not appear; measured against another copy, unresolved V genes explain less than half of the discrepancy, and the remainder lacks a known reason. Within this sample are 300,000 to 400,000 clones, with 90% of them counted one time only. Of the sample, around 5.5% is held by the ten largest clones. Explained via the paper, the treatment or condition label denotes: about 20 received Ad26.COV2.S at low or high dose, single or two shots; several received placebo; per-sample allocation not given. For vaccine and placebo recipients, the sequenced repertoires came from samples collected on day 63 after the first injection.

The sample was peripheral blood, taken in a trial of Ad26.COV2.S vaccine versus placebo. The receptors here all came from a person between 18 and 60 years old who received the Ad26.COV2.S COVID-19 vaccine or a placebo.

The chain uses TRBV28 and TRBJ1-1; unclear D gene. Germline CDR1 MDHEN, CDR2 SYDVKM. Trimming stripped 5 bases from V and 11 bases from J, with 15 bases between. The CDR3 totals 12 residues. CDR3 loop: CASSQTSYTAFF. The CDR3 DNA follows: TGTGCCAGCAGTCAGACATCCTACACGGCTTTCTTT.

The chain uses TRBV5-1 and TRBJ1-2, with a weak D call TRBD1 (5 bases). This CDR3 comprises 12 residues. Per germline, CDR1 SGHRS and CDR2 YFSETQ. V was cut by 4 bases and J by 8 bases, with 12 bases left in between. The CDR3 DNA is TGCGCCAGCAGCCCTGACAGTTCGGGCTACACCTTC. It yields the protein CASSPDSSGYTF.

CDR3 DNA sequence: TGTGCCAGCAGCAAAGAACAGAGCTCTGGGGCCAACGTCCTGACTTTC. Its protein product is CASSKEQSSGANVLTF. The V call is TRBV21-1, the J call TRBJ2-6; the table names TRBD1, a call not compared with the DNA. TRBV21-1 is a recognized pseudogene. There are 16 residues in the CDR3.

This clone was found once. The rearrangement links TRBV19 to TRBJ1-5; D is unresolved. Germline V gene data show CDR1 as LNHDA and CDR2 as SQIVND (reference sequence). Trimming took 1 base from V and 3 from J, leaving 13 bases between them. CDR3 length equals 16 residues. The CDR3 loop reads CASSIADPIPNQPQHF. In DNA form, the CDR3 reads TGTGCCAGTAGTATAGCTGACCCGATCCCCAATCAGCCCCAGCATTTT.

The chain links TRBV6-2 or TRBV6-3 to TRBJ2-3; D is unclear. V was clipped by 5 bases and J by 2 bases, with 5 bases between them. CDR3 length equals 12 residues. In germline, CDR1 is MNHEY, CDR2 SVGEGT. Written as DNA, the CDR3 is TGTGCCAGCAGTACCCTCACAGATACGCAGTATTTT. As protein: CASSTLTDTQYF.

The chain couples TRBV5-1 to TRBJ2-2; 8 bases are shared with TRBD2. J gave up 6 bases and V 3 bases, and 10 bases lay outside the gene matches. This CDR3 has 16 residues. Germline values: CDR1 SGHRS, CDR2 YFSETQ. The CDR3 is CASSSPVSGGPGELFF. CDR3 bases: TGCGCCAGCAGCTCCCCAGTGAGCGGGGGTCCCGGGGAGCTGTTTTTT.

The chain couples TRBV6-6 to TRBJ1-1; D is unresolved. V was shortened by 9 bases and J by 12 bases, with 14 bases between the two germline ends. Germline V lookup: CDR1 MNHNY, CDR2 SVGAGI (reference sequence). The CDR3 covers 10 residues. CDR3 sequence: CASEGSGSFF. In DNA form, the CDR3 reads TGTGCCAGTGAAGGATCCGGTTCTTTCTTT.

The rearrangement joins TRBV19 to TRBJ2-3; 13 positions match TRBD2. Germline CDR1 and CDR2: LNHDA and SQIVND (reference sequence). The CDR3 extends over 18 amino acids. J was trimmed by 7 bases and V by 4 bases; bases with no gene match: 14. CDR3 region: CASSKEEGGLAGAHTQYF. CDR3 DNA sequence: TGTGCCAGTAGTAAGGAGGAAGGAGGACTAGCGGGGGCCCATACGCAGTATTTT.

The chain joins TRBV5-5 to TRBJ1-1; TRBD1 agrees at 7 bases. The V and J ends lost 3 bases and 4 bases, in that order; junction bases with no gene match: 6. The CDR3 loop spans 14 amino acids. In germline, CDR1 is SGHKS, CDR2 YYEKEE (reference sequence). CDR3 sequence: CASSYRDRATEAFF. For the CDR3, the DNA is TGTGCCAGCAGCTACCGCGACAGGGCCACTGAAGCTTTCTTT.

This clone has a single count. The chain recombines TRBV5-1 with TRBJ1-5; D ambiguous. V shed 0 bases and J shed 4 bases, with 11 bases lying between them. The CDR3 runs to 15 residues. CDR1 and CDR2 (germline): SGHRS, YFSETQ. CDR3 sequence (DNA): TGCGCCAGCAGCTTGGGTATTACGGGGAATCAGCCCCAGCATTTT. It specifies CASSLGITGNQPQHF.

About this clone itself: The same CDR3 is also encoded by other DNA sequences in this sample. The J gene is TRBJ1-2, the V gene TRBV12-3 or TRBV12-4; D unclear. Trimming stripped 6 bases from V and 5 bases from J, with 10 bases between. The CDR3 is 12 residues long. CDR3 sequence (DNA): TGTGCCAGCAGCCTTAATTCTTATGGCTACACCTTC. Translated, it gives CASSLNSYGYTF.

This sequence joins TRBV6-5 and TRBJ1-4; 8 nucleotides match TRBD1. The CDR3 runs 14 residues. V gave up 8 bases and J gave up 8 bases; unmatched junction bases: 10. The germline CDR1 and CDR2 sequences are MNHEY and SVGAGI. In DNA, the CDR3 is TGTGCCAGCGGATGGACAGGGAGGGAAGAAAAACTGTTTTTT. Protein sequence: CASGWTGREEKLFF.

The chain carries TRBV6-1 and TRBJ1-2; TRBD1 matches at 9 bases. Germline loops: CDR1 MNHNS, CDR2 SASEGT. The CDR3 runs 16 residues. V lost 0 bases, J lost 3 bases, and 5 bases stayed unmatched. The CDR3 loop reads CASSEAGTGQHYGYTF. The CDR3 region has the DNA TGTGCCAGCAGTGAAGCTGGGACAGGGCAGCACTATGGCTACACCTTC.

The rearrangement links TRBV24-1 to TRBJ2-2, with 8 bases that match TRBD1. V lost 3 bases and J lost 5; bases outside the gene matches: 10. This CDR3 contains 17 residues. The germline V gene encodes CDR1 KGHDR and CDR2 SFDVKD. This CDR3 is CATSDRGQAGNTGELFF. The DNA of the CDR3 is TGTGCCACCAGTGATAGGGGACAGGCTGGAAATACCGGGGAGCTGTTTTTT.

The CDR3 sequence is CASSSGTGAGNTIYF. Written as DNA, the CDR3 is TGTGCCAGCAGCTCAGGGACAGGGGCTGGAAACACCATATATTTT. This chain connects TRBV7-2 to TRBJ1-3; TRBD1 aligns across 10 bases. The V gene end was trimmed by 4 bases and the J gene end by 2 bases; junction bases not matched to a gene: 2. CDR3 length: 15 amino acids. The germline V gene encodes CDR1 SGHTA and CDR2 FQGNSA.

This sequence joins TRBV6-5 and TRBJ1-3; D uncertain. Germline loops: CDR1 MNHEY, CDR2 SVGAGI. This CDR3 spans 14 amino acids. V was cut by 4 bases and J by 0 bases, with 7 bases left in between. The CDR3 nucleotides read TGTGCCAGCAGTTCCATCAACTCTGGAAACACCATATATTTT. It encodes CASSSINSGNTIYF.

The chain joins TRBV2 to TRBJ1-1, with D maybe TRBD1 (5 bases). Germline CDR1 reads SNHLY; CDR2 reads FYNNEI. V was clipped by 6 bases and J by 8 bases, with 19 bases between them. The length of the CDR3 is 14 residues. The CDR3 is CASSSGAARSEAFF. The DNA of the CDR3 is TGTGCCAGCAGCTCCGGGGCAGCCCGTTCGGAAGCTTTCTTT.

This chain joins TRBV14 and TRBJ2-3; a possible D gene is TRBD2 (7 bases). The CDR3 has 15 amino acids. The germline V gene has CDR1 SGHDN and CDR2 FVKESK. V dropped 4 bases and J dropped 5 bases, with 16 bases sitting between them. The CDR3 is CASSLTGGPGDTQYF. The CDR3 DNA sequence: TGTGCCAGCAGCCTTACGGGGGGCCCCGGAGATACGCAGTATTTT.

This chain uses TRBV6-6 with TRBJ2-7; a possible D gene is TRBD1 (5 bases). The CDR3 has 12 residues. Germline CDR1 is MNHNY and CDR2 is SVGAGI (reference sequence). V dropped 11 bases and J dropped 5 bases, with 16 bases sitting between them. The CDR3: CAACRATHEQYF. DNA for the CDR3: TGTGCCGCCTGCAGGGCTACCCACGAGCAGTACTTC.

The chain links TRBV19 to TRBJ1-1, with D possibly being TRBD1 (5 bases). The CDR3 has 14 amino acids. Trimming removed 6 bases at V and 1 base at J, with 12 bases between. Germline CDR1 reads LNHDA; CDR2 reads SQIVND (reference sequence). The CDR3 DNA is TGTGCCAGTAGAGAGCAGGGATCGAACACTGAAGCTTTCTTT. Amino acid sequence: CASREQGSNTEAFF.

The chain joins TRBV11-3 to TRBJ1-4; D unclear. The germline V and J ends were trimmed by 4 bases and 4 bases, with 10 bases remaining between them. Per the germline V gene, CDR1 is SGHNT and CDR2 is YENEEA. The CDR3 covers 14 residues. The CDR3 protein is CASSSLDGNEKLFF. The CDR3 coding sequence is TGTGCCAGCAGCTCCTTGGACGGTAATGAAAAACTGTTTTTT.

V and J are TRBV6-2 or TRBV6-3 and TRBJ2-7; D gene uncertain. V lost 3 bases and J lost 2, with 8 bases in between. Germline V gene lookup returns CDR1 MNHEY and CDR2 SVGEGT. The CDR3 runs to 13 residues. CDR3 nucleotide sequence: TGTGCCAGCAGTTATATCTCCGCCTACGAGCAGTACTTC. Its translation: CASSYISAYEQYF.

This rearrangement joins TRBV6-5 to TRBJ2-7; 7 positions match TRBD1. The CDR3 has 15 residues. Germline CDR1 MNHEY, CDR2 SVGAGI. V gave up 6 bases and J gave up 0 bases; unmatched junction bases: 8. The CDR3 reads CASSSGQSSSYEQYF. CDR3 coding DNA: TGTGCCAGCAGCTCGGGACAGAGCAGCTCCTACGAGCAGTACTTC.

The V call is TRBV9, the J call TRBJ1-2; 7 positions agree with TRBD1. J lost 0 bases, V lost 4 bases, and 6 bases had no gene match. This CDR3 contains 15 residues. Germline V CDR1 and CDR2: SGDLS, YYNGEE. DNA of the CDR3: TGTGCCAGCAGCCCCGGACAGGCAGCTAACTATGGCTACACCTTC. This sequence encodes CASSPGQAANYGYTF.

V and J are TRBV25-1 and TRBJ2-3, with TRBD2 matching over 7 bases. The CDR3 is 17 amino acids. V dropped 4 bases and J dropped 2; count of bases not matched to a gene: 12. Germline V lookup: CDR1 MGHDK, CDR2 SYGVNS. CDR3 bases: TGTGCCAGCAGTGGATCCCGGAGCGGGACGAACACAGATACGCAGTATTTT. It codes for CASSGSRSGTNTDTQYF. Filled out from reference TRBV25-1 and TRBJ2-3, the complete variable domain reads EADIYQTPRYLVIGTGKKITLECSQTMGHDKMYWYQQDPGMELHLIHYSYGVNSTEKGDLSSESTVSRIRTEHFPLTLESARPSHTSQYLCASSGSRSGTNTDTQYFGPGTRLTVL.

The CDR3 DNA follows: TGTGCCAGCTCCCTAGGGACTAGCAATGAGCAGTTCTTC. Translated: CASSLGTSNEQFF. The chain recombines TRBV18 with TRBJ2-1; TRBD2 agrees at 8 bases. Germline V lookup: CDR1 KGHSH, CDR2 LQKENI. The CDR3 is 13 amino acids. J gave up 6 bases and V 6 bases, and 4 bases lay outside the gene matches.

The V and J genes are TRBV7-2 and TRBJ2-1; 10 nucleotides line up with TRBD2. V lost 4 bases, J lost 3 bases, and 6 bases stayed unmatched. The germline CDR1 and CDR2 sequences are SGHTA and FQGNSA. This CDR3 comprises 16 residues. CDR3 coding DNA: TGTGCCAGCAGCTCTTTGGTAGCGGGGGGCTACAATGAGCAGTTCTTC. Translating it yields CASSSLVAGGYNEQFF.

The chain is built from TRBV5-3 and TRBJ1-6; TRBD1 is a possible D gene (6 bases). TRBV5-3 is flagged as an ORF with uncertain function. CDR3 length: 13 amino acids. V was pared by 9 bases and J by 6 bases, with 13 bases between. The CDR3 spells CAKSGGCNSPLHF. The CDR3 coding sequence is TGTGCCAAGTCGGGGGGCTGTAATTCACCCCTCCACTTT.

The rearrangement joins TRBV25-1 to TRBJ2-3, with D unclear. Germline CDR1 MGHDK, CDR2 SYGVNS. Trimming took 5 bases from V and 0 from J, leaving 12 bases between them. The CDR3 totals 15 residues. DNA for the CDR3: TGTGCCAGCAGTATCGGGCTAGTGAGCACAGATACGCAGTATTTT. Protein sequence: CASSIGLVSTDTQYF.

This chain links TRBV9 with TRBJ1-3; tentatively, D is TRBD1 (5 bases). This CDR3 contains 15 residues. The ends were cut back, 5 bases at V and 10 bases at J, with 22 bases in the middle. Germline CDR1 is SGDLS and CDR2 is YYNGEE. The CDR3 DNA follows: TGTGCCAGCAGTGCCGACGGACACTCTCGGGATACCATATATTTT. This sequence encodes CASSADGHSRDTIYF. Full variable domain (remainder filled in from reference TRBV9 and TRBJ1-3): DSGVTQTPKHLITATGQRVTLRCSPRSGDLSVYWYQQSLDQGLQFLIQYYNGEERAKGNILERFSAQQFPDLHSELNLSSLELGDSALYFCASSADGHSRDTIYFGEGSWLTVV.